This T cell receptor beta chain was retrieved from a study of cytomegalovirus exposure and HLA in healthy donors. General study findings and limits: The classifier was said to identify cytomegalovirus status with high specificity and sensitivity. Under in vitro conditions, three CMV-associated chains were confirmed as specific for CMV antigens.

The study ran its PCR with 60 Vbeta and 13 Jbeta primers. Measured with immunoSEQ multiplex PCR; TCRdb has only the in-frame clones, and not every one. Found here are approximately 160,000 clones, 84% of them singletons; the top ten hold 4.8%. Remarks on this clone: Antigen unknown.

The sequenced material came from PBMCs. The source is a girl under 18 in good health and CMV-seropositive.

This chain's CDR3 is CASSLKGDGYTF. The CDR3 nucleotides are TGCGCCAGCAGCTTGAAGGGAGATGGCTACACCTTC. The J gene is TRBJ1-2, the V gene TRBV5-1; D call uncertain. The CDR3 covers 12 residues. The germline V and J ends were trimmed by 1 base and 6 bases, with 7 bases remaining between them. From germline, CDR1 is SGHRS and CDR2 YFSETQ. Drawing the rest from reference TRBV5-1 and TRBJ1-2, the complete variable domain is KAGVTQTPRYLIKTRGQQVTLSCSPISGHRSVSWYQQTPGQGLQFLFEYFSETQRNKGNFPGRFSGRQFSNSRSEMNVSTLELGDSALYLCASSLKGDGYTFGSGTRLTVV.